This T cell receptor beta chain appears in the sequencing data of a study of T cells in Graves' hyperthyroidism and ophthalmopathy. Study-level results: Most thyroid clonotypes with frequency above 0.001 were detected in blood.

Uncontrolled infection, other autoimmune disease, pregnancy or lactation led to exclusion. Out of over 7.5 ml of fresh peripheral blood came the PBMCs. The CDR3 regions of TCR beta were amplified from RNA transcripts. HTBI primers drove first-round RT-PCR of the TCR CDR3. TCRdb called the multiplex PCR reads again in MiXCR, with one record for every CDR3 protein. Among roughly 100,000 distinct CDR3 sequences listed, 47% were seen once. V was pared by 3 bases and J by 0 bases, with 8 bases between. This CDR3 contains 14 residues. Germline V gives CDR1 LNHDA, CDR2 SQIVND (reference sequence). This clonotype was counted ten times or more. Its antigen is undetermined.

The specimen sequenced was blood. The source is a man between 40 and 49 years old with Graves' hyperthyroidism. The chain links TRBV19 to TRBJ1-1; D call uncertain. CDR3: CASSINSVNTEAFF. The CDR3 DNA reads TGTGCCAGTAGTATCAACTCGGTGAACACTGAAGCTTTCTTT.